The clone carrying this TCR beta chain was detected a few times. This CDR3 has 16 amino acids. In germline, CDR1 is KGHDR, CDR2 SFDVKD. V lost 4 bases and J lost 8; bases outside the gene matches: 9. The source of the sample is a study of response to subunit inactivated influenza vaccine. TCRdb re-called the RT-PCR reads through MiXCR, storing one row per CDR3 protein. The data show 550,000 to 800,000 distinct CDR3 sequences, more than 15% seen once. The TCR sequence derives from a man aged 45-60 years who received an inactivated influenza vaccine. The material was PBMCs from blood, obtained 11 to 12 days after vaccination. This chain uses TRBV24-1 with TRBJ2-1; 11 nucleotides align to TRBD2. In DNA, the CDR3 is TGTGCCACCAGTGACGTCACTAGCGGGAGTGAGGATGAGCAGTTCTTC. Translation: CATSDVTSGSEDEQFF.